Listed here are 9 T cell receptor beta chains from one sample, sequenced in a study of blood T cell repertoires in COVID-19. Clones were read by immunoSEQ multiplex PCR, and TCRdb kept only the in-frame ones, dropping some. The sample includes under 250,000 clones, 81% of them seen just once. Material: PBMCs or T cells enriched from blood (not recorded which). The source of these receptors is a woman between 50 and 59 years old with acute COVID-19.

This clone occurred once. CDR3 DNA sequence: TGTGCCACCAGCAGAGATGGCAGGGGGCTTACCGGGGAGCTGTTTTTT. Its protein product is CATSRDGRGLTGELFF. The genes are TRBV15 and TRBJ2-2; 8 nucleotides line up with TRBD1. This CDR3 region has 16 residues. Germline CDR1 and CDR2: LNHNV and YYDKDF (reference sequence). Germline trimming cut 0 bases from V and 5 bases from J; bases unmatched to any gene: 5.

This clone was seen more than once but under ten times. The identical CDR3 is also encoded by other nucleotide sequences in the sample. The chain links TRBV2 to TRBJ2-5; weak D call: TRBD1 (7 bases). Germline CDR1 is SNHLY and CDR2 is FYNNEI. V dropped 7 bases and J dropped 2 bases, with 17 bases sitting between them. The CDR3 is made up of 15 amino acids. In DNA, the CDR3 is TGTGCCAGCACGCGGGACAGCACCTTTCAAGAGACCCAGTACTTC. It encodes CASTRDSTFQETQYF.

DNA of the CDR3: TGTGCCAGCAGCCCCTATAGGGACAGTTACTACGAGCAGTACTTC. Its protein product is CASSPYRDSYYEQYF. The V gene is TRBV7-2, the J gene TRBJ2-7, with TRBD1 identical over 7 bases. CDR3 length: 15 amino acids. V was pared by 5 bases and J by 3 bases, with 10 bases of the junction left unmatched. The germline gives CDR1 SGHTA, CDR2 FQGNSA.

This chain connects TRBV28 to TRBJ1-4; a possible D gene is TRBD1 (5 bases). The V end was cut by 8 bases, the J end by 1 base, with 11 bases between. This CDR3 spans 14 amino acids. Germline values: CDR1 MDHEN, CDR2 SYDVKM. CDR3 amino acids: CASQSGGTNEKLFF. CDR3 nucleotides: TGTGCCAGCCAGTCGGGGGGAACTAATGAAAAACTGTTTTTT.

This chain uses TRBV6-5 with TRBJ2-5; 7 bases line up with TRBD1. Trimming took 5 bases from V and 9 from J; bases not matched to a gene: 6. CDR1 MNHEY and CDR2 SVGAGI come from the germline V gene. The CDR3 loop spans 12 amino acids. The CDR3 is CASSQDRQAQYF. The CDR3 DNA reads TGTGCCAGCAGTCAGGACAGGCAGGCCCAGTACTTC.

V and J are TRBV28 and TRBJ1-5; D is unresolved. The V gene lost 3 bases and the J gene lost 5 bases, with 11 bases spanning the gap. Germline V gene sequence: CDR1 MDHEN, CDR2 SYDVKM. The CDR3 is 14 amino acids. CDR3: CASSLGLAYQPQHF. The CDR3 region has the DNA TGTGCCAGCAGTTTGGGCTTGGCTTATCAGCCCCAGCATTTT. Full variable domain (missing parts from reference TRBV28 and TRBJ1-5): DVKVTQSSRYLVKRTGEKVFLECVQDMDHENMFWYRQDPGLGLRLIYFSYDVKMKEKGDIPEGYSVSREKKERFSLILESASTNQTSMYLCASSLGLAYQPQHFGDGTRLSIL.

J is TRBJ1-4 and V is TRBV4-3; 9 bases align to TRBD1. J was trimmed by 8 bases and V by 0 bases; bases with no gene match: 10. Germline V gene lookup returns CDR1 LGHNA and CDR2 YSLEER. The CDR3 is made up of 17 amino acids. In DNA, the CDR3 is TGCGCCAGCAGCCAAGAGCCTCCGGGACAGGGAGGCGAAAAACTGTTTTTT. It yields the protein CASSQEPPGQGGEKLFF.

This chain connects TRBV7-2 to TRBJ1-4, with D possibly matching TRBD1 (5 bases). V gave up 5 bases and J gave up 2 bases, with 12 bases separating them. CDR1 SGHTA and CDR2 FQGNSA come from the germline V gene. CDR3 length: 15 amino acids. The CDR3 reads CASSAEKGTNEKLFF. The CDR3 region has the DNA TGTGCCAGCAGCGCAGAAAAGGGGACTAATGAAAAACTGTTTTTT.

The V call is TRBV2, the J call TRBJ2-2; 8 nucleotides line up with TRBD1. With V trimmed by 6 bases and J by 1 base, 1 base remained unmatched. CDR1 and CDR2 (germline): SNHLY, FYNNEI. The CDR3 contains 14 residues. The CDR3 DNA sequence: TGTGCCAGCAGGACAGGGGTGAACACCGGGGAGCTGTTTTTT. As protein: CASRTGVNTGELFF. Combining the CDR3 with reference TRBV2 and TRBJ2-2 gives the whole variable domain EPEVTQTPSHQVTQMGQEVILRCVPISNHLYFYWYRQILGQKVEFLVSFYNNEISEKSEIFDDQFSVERPDGSNFTLKIRSTKLEDSAMYFCASRTGVNTGELFFGEGSRLTVL.